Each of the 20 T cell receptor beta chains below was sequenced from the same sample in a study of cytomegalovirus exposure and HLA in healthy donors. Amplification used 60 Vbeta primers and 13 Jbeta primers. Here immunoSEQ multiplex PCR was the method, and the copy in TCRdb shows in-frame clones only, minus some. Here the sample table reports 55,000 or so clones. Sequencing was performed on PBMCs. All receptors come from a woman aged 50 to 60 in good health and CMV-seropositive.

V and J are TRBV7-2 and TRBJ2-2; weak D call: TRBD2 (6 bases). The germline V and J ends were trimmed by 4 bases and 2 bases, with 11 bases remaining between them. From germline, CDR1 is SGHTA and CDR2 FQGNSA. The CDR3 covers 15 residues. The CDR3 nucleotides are TGTGCCAGCAGCTCTCCGGGACTTAACACCGGGGAGCTGTTTTTT. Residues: CASSSPGLNTGELFF.

DNA of the CDR3: TGTGCCAGCAGCCAAGAAAACACAGGGCGCTATGGCTACACCTTC. Residues: CASSQENTGRYGYTF. The chain carries TRBV4-2 and TRBJ1-2; TRBD1 is a possible D gene (6 bases). Trimming shortened V by 0 bases and J by 4 bases, and 12 bases separated the two germline ends. CDR1 is LGHNA and CDR2 is YNFKEQ in the germline V gene. This CDR3 comprises 15 residues.

CDR3 amino acids: CASSVVGTSGGETQYF. CDR3 DNA: TGTGCCAGCAGCGTAGTGGGGACTAGCGGGGGGGAGACCCAGTACTTC. The V gene is TRBV9, the J gene TRBJ2-5; TRBD2 aligns across 15 bases. In germline, CDR1 is SGDLS, CDR2 YYNGEE. CDR3 length: 16 amino acids. V gave up 0 bases and J gave up 5 bases; unmatched junction bases: 2.

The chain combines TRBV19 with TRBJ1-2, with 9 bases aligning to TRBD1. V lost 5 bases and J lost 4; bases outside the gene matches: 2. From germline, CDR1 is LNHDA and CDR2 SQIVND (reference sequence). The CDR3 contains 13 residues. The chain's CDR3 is CASSPTGGYGYTF. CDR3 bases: TGTGCCAGTAGTCCGACAGGGGGCTATGGCTACACCTTC.

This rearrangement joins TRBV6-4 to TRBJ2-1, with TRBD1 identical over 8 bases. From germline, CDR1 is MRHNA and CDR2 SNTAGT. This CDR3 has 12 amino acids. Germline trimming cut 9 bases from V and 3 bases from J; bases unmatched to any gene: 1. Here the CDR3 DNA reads TGTGCCAGTGGACAGGGCTACAATGAGCAGTTCTTC. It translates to CASGQGYNEQFF.

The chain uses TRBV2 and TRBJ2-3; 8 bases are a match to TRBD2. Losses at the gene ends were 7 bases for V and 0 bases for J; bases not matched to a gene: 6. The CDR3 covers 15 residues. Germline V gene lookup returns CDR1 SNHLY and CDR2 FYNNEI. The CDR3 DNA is TGTGCCAGCACTCCTAGCGGGTTTAGCACAGATACGCAGTATTTT. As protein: CASTPSGFSTDTQYF.

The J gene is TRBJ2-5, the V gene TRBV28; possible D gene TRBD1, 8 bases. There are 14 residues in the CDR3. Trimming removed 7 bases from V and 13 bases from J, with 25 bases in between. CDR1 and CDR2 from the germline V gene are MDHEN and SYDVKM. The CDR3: CASIKNRGGSDRYF. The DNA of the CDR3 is TGTGCCAGCATCAAAAACAGGGGGGGGTCTGACCGGTACTTC.

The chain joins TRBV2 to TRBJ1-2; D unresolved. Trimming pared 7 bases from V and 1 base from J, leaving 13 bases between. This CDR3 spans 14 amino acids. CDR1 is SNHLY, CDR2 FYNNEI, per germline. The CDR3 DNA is TGTGCCAGCAATCCTAGCCAGTTTAACTATGGCTACACCTTC. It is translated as CASNPSQFNYGYTF. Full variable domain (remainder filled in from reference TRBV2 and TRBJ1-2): EPEVTQTPSHQVTQMGQEVILRCVPISNHLYFYWYRQILGQKVEFLVSFYNNEISEKSEIFDDQFSVERPDGSNFTLKIRSTKLEDSAMYFCASNPSQFNYGYTFGSGTRLTVV.

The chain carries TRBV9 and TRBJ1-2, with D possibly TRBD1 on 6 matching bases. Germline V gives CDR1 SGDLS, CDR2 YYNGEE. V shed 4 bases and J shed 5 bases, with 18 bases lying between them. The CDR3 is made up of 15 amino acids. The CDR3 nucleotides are TGTGCCAGCAGCCCACAAGTGGGGGCGTCTTATGGCTACACCTTC. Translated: CASSPQVGASYGYTF.

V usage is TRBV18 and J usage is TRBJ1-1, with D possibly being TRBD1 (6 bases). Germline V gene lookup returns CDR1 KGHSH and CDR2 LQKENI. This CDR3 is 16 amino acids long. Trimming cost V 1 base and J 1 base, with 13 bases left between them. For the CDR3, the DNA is TGTGCCAGCTCACCACAACTCGGGGGGCAGAACACTGAAGCTTTCTTT. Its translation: CASSPQLGGQNTEAFF.

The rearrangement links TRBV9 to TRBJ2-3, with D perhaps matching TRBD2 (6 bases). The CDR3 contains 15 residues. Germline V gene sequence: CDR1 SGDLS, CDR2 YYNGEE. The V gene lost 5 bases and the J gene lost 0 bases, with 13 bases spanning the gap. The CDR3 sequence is CASREGISSTDTQYF. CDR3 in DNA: TGTGCCAGCAGGGAGGGGATTTCTAGCACAGATACGCAGTATTTT.

The CDR3 spells CASLRNGQSNEKLFF. As DNA, the CDR3 is TGTGCCAGCCTCCGTAATGGACAATCGAATGAAAAACTGTTTTTT. The chain recombines TRBV19 with TRBJ1-4, with D possibly being TRBD1 (5 bases). CDR1 and CDR2 from the germline V gene are LNHDA and SQIVND (reference sequence). Trimming left V 9 bases short and J 5 bases short, with 19 bases between. This CDR3 contains 15 residues. Drawing the rest from reference TRBV19 and TRBJ1-4, the complete variable domain is DGGITQSPKYLFRKEGQNVTLSCEQNLNHDAMYWYRQDPGQGLRLIYYSQIVNDFQKGDIAEGYSVSREKKESFPLTVTSAQKNPTAFYLCASLRNGQSNEKLFFGSGTQLSVL.

CDR3 loop: CSEDMNTEAFF. In nucleotides, the CDR3 is TGCAGCGAGGACATGAACACTGAAGCTTTCTTT. The chain is built from TRBV20-1 and TRBJ1-1; TRBD1 might be the D (5 bases). The CDR3 covers 11 residues. In germline, CDR1 is DFQATT, CDR2 SNEGSKA (reference sequence).

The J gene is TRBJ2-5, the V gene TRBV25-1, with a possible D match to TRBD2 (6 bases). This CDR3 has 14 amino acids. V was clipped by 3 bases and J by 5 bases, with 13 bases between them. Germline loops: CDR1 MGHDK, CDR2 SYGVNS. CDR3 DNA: TGTGCCAGCAGTGAGAAGATAGGAGGGGAGACCCAGTACTTC. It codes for CASSEKIGGETQYF.

CDR3 residues: CASSEFDPGQGEGYTF. For the CDR3, the DNA is TGTGCCAGCAGTGAATTCGACCCGGGACAGGGGGAGGGCTACACCTTC. This chain connects TRBV25-1 to TRBJ1-2, with TRBD1 matching over 11 bases. The ends lost 1 base at V and 8 bases at J; junction bases unmatched: 9. From germline, CDR1 is MGHDK and CDR2 SYGVNS. This CDR3 contains 16 residues.

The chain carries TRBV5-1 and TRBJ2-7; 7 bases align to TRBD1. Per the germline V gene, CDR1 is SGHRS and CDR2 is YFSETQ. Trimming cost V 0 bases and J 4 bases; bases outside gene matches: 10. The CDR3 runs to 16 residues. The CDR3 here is CASSLGTGTANYEQYF. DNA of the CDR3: TGCGCCAGCAGCTTGGGGACCGGGACAGCAAATTACGAGCAGTACTTC.

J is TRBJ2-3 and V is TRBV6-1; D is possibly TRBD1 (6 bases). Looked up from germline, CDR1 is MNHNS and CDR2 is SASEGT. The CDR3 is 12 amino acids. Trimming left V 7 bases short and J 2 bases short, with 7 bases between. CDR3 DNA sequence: TGTGCCAGCACAGGGGACACAGATACGCAGTATTTT. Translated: CASTGDTDTQYF.

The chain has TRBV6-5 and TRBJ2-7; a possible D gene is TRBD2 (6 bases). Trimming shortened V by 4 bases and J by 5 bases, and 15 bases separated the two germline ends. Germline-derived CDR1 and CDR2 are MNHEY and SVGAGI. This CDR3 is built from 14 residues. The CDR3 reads CASSSGLYVDEQYF. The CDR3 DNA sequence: TGTGCCAGCAGTTCGGGACTGTACGTGGACGAGCAGTACTTC.

The CDR3 region is CASSAGLVGTGGGLIRLHF. DNA of the CDR3: TGTGCCAGCAGCGCAGGACTCGTGGGGACAGGGGGCGGGTTAATACGCCTCCACTTT. This sequence joins TRBV9 and TRBJ1-6; 12 bases match TRBD1. The CDR3 is 19 amino acids. The V gene's germline CDR1 is SGDLS and CDR2 YYNGEE. J lost 15 bases, V lost 3 bases, and 22 bases had no gene match. The variable domain in full, with the rest retrieved from reference TRBV9 and TRBJ1-6, is DSGVTQTPKHLITATGQRVTLRCSPRSGDLSVYWYQQSLDQGLQFLIQYYNGEERAKGNILERFSAQQFPDLHSELNLSSLELGDSALYFCASSAGLVGTGGGLIRLHFGNGTRLTVT.

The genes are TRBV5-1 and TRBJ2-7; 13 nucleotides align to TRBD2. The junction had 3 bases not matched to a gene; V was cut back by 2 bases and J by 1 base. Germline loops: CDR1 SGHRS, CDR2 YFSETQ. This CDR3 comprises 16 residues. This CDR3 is CASSLGLAGESYEQYF. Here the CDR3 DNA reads TGCGCCAGCAGCTTAGGACTAGCGGGGGAATCCTACGAGCAGTACTTC.